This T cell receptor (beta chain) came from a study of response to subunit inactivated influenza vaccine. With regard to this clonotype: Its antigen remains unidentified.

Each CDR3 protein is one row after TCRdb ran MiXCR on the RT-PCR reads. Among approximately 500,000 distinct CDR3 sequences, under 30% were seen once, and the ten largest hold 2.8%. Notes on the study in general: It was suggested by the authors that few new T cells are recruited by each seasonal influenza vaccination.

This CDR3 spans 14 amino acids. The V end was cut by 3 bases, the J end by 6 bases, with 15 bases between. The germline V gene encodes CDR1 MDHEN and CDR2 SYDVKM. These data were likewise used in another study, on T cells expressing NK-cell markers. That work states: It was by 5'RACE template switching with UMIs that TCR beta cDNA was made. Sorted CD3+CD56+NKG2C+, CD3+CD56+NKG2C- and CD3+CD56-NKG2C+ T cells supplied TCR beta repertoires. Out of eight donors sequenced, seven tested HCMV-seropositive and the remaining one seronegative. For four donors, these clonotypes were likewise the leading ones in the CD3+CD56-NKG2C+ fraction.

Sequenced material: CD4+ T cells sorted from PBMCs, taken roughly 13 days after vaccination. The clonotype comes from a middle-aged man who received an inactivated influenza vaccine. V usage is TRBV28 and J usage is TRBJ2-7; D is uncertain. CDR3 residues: CASSFPQARSEQYF. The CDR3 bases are TGTGCCAGCAGTTTTCCCCAGGCCCGGTCCGAGCAGTACTTC.